This T cell receptor (beta chain) was sequenced during a study of blood T cells in healthy people across ages. Peripheral blood was drawn, around 9.3 milliliters per donor. A second PCR of roughly 7 to 11 cycles used a sample-barcoded 5' primer and a J-beta primer mix. One entry per CDR3 protein, called by TCRdb with MiXCR from the 5' RACE reads. The data contain some 930,000 distinct CDR3 sequences, 29% of them singletons. To note about this clonotype: The antigen is not known.

Findings and caveats of the study: Total diversity from one million sequenced T cells was likely underestimated.

Separately, the same data were catalogued under a study of T cells of mothers and their children. From that second work: The sample comes from fewer than 10 healthy Caucasian donors: mothers and children.

Material for sequencing was blood. This receptor was obtained from a woman in her thirties or forties in good health.

Written as DNA, the CDR3 is TGTGCCACCAGCAGAGAGGCAGTTGCAACTAATGAAAAACTGTTTTTT. Its protein product is CATSREAVATNEKLFF. The V gene is TRBV15, the J gene TRBJ1-4; unclear D gene. In germline, CDR1 is LNHNV, CDR2 YYDKDF (reference sequence). This CDR3 contains 16 residues. The V gene lost 0 bases and the J gene lost 0 bases, with 8 bases spanning the gap.